This T cell receptor (beta chain) was recorded in a study of T-cell memory formation after mild COVID-19. TCRdb independently ran MiXCR on the 5' RACE reads; one entry per CDR3 protein. The sample includes 580,000 or so distinct CDR3 sequences, approximately 15% of them seen just once. The germline gives CDR1 SEHNR, CDR2 FQNEAQ (reference sequence). The V segment lost 5 bases and the J segment 4 bases; nucleotides outside the gene matches: 8. This CDR3 comprises 16 residues. V is TRBV7-9 and J is TRBJ2-5; 12 bases align to TRBD2. The sample was PBMCs or a T cell subset sorted from them (not recorded which). The TCR sequence derives from an adult woman who had mild COVID-19 (a few samples of this study predate the infection). Cell type and time point are not known. The CDR3 DNA reads as TGTGCCAGCAGCCCCCCATGGACTAGCGGGACAGAGACCCAGTACTTC. Protein sequence: CASSPPWTSGTETQYF.